The 27 T cell receptor beta chains below were found in one sample sequenced in a study of blood T cell repertoires in COVID-19. Generated by immunoSEQ multiplex PCR, the TCRdb table keeps only in-frame clones and is missing some. The sample holds more than 250,000 clones, around 80% seen once. Sequenced sample: PBMCs or T cells enriched from blood (not recorded which). These receptors were taken from a man in his forties or fifties who had been exposed to COVID-19.

V and J are TRBV7-6 and TRBJ2-3; a possible D gene is TRBD2 (6 bases). CDR1 and CDR2 (germline): SGHVS, FNYEAQ. The CDR3 sequence is 16 residues long. Trimming took off 6 bases at V and 0 bases at J, with 16 bases between the two ends. The CDR3 DNA is TGTGCCAGCAGTAAATCGACTAGTCTTAGCACAGATACGCAGTATTTT. Translated, it gives CASSKSTSLSTDTQYF.

The V call is TRBV10-3, the J call TRBJ1-2, with 11 bases identical to TRBD1. The CDR3 contains 14 residues. The germline V gene encodes CDR1 ENHRY and CDR2 SYGVKD. The V and J ends lost 7 bases and 3 bases, in that order; junction bases with no gene match: 4. For the CDR3, the DNA is TGTGCCATCAACAGGGGACAGGGGGACTATGGCTACACCTTC. It specifies CAINRGQGDYGYTF.

The V and J genes are TRBV19 and TRBJ2-1, with 8 nucleotides matching TRBD1. From germline, CDR1 is LNHDA and CDR2 SQIVND (reference sequence). Trimming at V came to 3 bases and at J to 6 bases, leaving 4 bases not matched to a gene. This CDR3 spans 14 amino acids. DNA of the CDR3: TGTGCCAGTAGTATTATGGGACAGGTCAATGAGCAGTTCTTC. This translates into CASSIMGQVNEQFF.

The V call is TRBV14, the J call TRBJ1-4, with D perhaps TRBD1 (5 bases). CDR1 is SGHDN, CDR2 FVKESK, per germline. V was cut by 3 bases and J by 5 bases, with 19 bases left in between. The CDR3 runs to 17 residues. For the CDR3, the DNA is TGTGCCAGCAGCCAGTGGTCGGTGGGCAGGGTAAATGAAAAACTGTTTTTT. Its protein product is CASSQWSVGRVNEKLFF.

The CDR3 loop reads CASSQGTIQETQYF. Written as DNA, the CDR3 is TGTGCCAGCAGCCAAGGGACTATCCAAGAGACCCAGTACTTC. V gene TRBV3-1 (or the pseudogene TRBV3-2) combines with J gene TRBJ2-5, with D tentatively TRBD2 (6 bases). Germline CDR1 reads LGHDT; CDR2 reads YNNKEL (reference sequence). This CDR3 region has 14 residues. V lost 1 base and J 1 base, leaving 7 bases between the germline ends.

With regard to this clone: Within the sample, other DNA sequences also encode this same CDR3. The chain carries TRBV10-2 and TRBJ2-3; TRBD1 agrees at 9 bases. In germline, CDR1 is WSHSY, CDR2 SAAADI. J lost 3 bases, V lost 6 bases, and 7 bases had no gene match. CDR3 length equals 15 residues. The CDR3 loop is CASSPGQGGTDTQYF. The CDR3 DNA is TGCGCCAGCAGCCCGGGACAGGGAGGTACAGATACGCAGTATTTT.

This clone was seen a handful of times. This chain uses TRBV5-5 with TRBJ1-3; D gene unclear. Looked up from germline, CDR1 is SGHKS and CDR2 is YYEKEE (reference sequence). Trimming left V 1 base short and J 6 bases short, with 14 bases between. CDR3 length equals 15 residues. CDR3 DNA sequence: TGTGCCAGCAGCTTGACGGGTCACCAACCAAACACCATATATTTT. This translates into CASSLTGHQPNTIYF.

CDR3 sequence (DNA): TGTGCCACCAGCAGAGGCCTTGGACAGGGTTTCTTAGCGACCGGGGAGCTGTTTTTT. Translating it yields CATSRGLGQGFLATGELFF. The chain has TRBV15 and TRBJ2-2; 8 positions agree with TRBD1. This CDR3 is 19 amino acids long. Germline lookup yields CDR1 LNHNV and CDR2 YYDKDF (reference sequence). J gave up 5 bases and V 1 base, and 15 bases lay outside the gene matches.

V gene TRBV19 combines with J gene TRBJ1-5; 7 bases match TRBD1. This CDR3 contains 14 residues. CDR1 and CDR2 from the germline V gene are LNHDA and SQIVND (reference sequence). Losses at the gene ends were 5 bases for V and 7 bases for J; bases not matched to a gene: 8. The CDR3 bases are TGTGCCAGTAGTTTGGCAGGGGGTAACCAGCCCCAGCATTTT. Its translation: CASSLAGGNQPQHF.

The CDR3 nucleotides read TGTGCCAGCTCACCCAGTCTTAACATAGGGGCTAGCGGGGCCTACGAGCAGTACTTC. It codes for CASSPSLNIGASGAYEQYF. This chain joins TRBV18 and TRBJ2-7; TRBD2 agrees at 9 bases. In germline, CDR1 is KGHSH, CDR2 LQKENI. This CDR3 has 19 residues. The ends lost 3 bases at V and 2 bases at J; junction bases unmatched: 17.

This rearrangement joins TRBV19 to TRBJ1-1; 8 bases agree with TRBD1. Germline lookup yields CDR1 LNHDA and CDR2 SQIVND (reference sequence). CDR3 length: 13 residues. With V trimmed by 9 bases and J by 4 bases, 7 bases remained unmatched. CDR3 loop: CASRQGRGTEAFF. The CDR3 DNA reads as TGTGCCAGCCGACAGGGGCGGGGCACTGAAGCTTTCTTT.

V and J are TRBV2 and TRBJ1-1; possibly TRBD1 for D (5 bases). Deletions cut 6 bases from V and 0 bases from J, with 11 bases between. The CDR3 spans 14 residues. Germline values: CDR1 SNHLY, CDR2 FYNNEI. In DNA form, the CDR3 reads TGTGCCAGCAGAGCAAGGGGCATGAACACTGAAGCTTTCTTT. Amino acid sequence: CASRARGMNTEAFF.

The gene calls are TRBV11-2 and TRBJ1-6; D possibly corresponds to TRBD1 (6 bases). Trimming shortened V by 1 base and J by 7 bases, and 8 bases separated the two germline ends. Germline V lookup: CDR1 SGHAT, CDR2 FQNNGV. This CDR3 region has 14 residues. The CDR3 protein is CASSLGTANSPLHF. CDR3 nucleotide sequence: TGTGCCAGCAGCTTAGGGACAGCCAATTCACCCCTCCACTTT.

This clone was observed a handful of times. Written as DNA, the CDR3 is TGTGCCAGCAGCCAAGGCCCCCCCTTGGACTCCTCCTATAATTCACCCCTCCACTTT. Amino acid sequence: CASSQGPPLDSSYNSPLHF. This rearrangement joins TRBV3-1 (or the pseudogene TRBV3-2) to TRBJ1-6, with D hard to call. Trimming shortened V by 1 base and J by 0 bases, and 16 bases separated the two germline ends. Germline CDR1 reads LGHDT; CDR2 reads YNNKEL (reference sequence). This CDR3 comprises 19 residues.

V gene TRBV4-1 combines with J gene TRBJ1-5; no firm D call. The CDR3 contains 14 residues. Germline values: CDR1 MGHRA, CDR2 YSYEKL. V was cut by 2 bases and J by 6 bases, with 11 bases left in between. CDR3 residues: CASSQPRAGQPQHF. The CDR3 coding sequence is TGCGCCAGCAGCCAACCGAGGGCCGGTCAGCCCCAGCATTTT.

The CDR3 nucleotides are TGTGCCAGCAGCCTACAGGGTTTCTACGAGCAGTACTTC. This translates into CASSLQGFYEQYF. This chain uses TRBV6-2 or TRBV6-3 with TRBJ2-7; D may be TRBD1 (6 bases). The V gene lost 6 bases and the J gene lost 3 bases, with 12 bases spanning the gap. The CDR3 covers 13 residues. Germline lookup yields CDR1 MNHEY and CDR2 SVGEGT.

The chain employs TRBV11-3 and TRBJ2-2; TRBD2 matches 12 bases. The germline V gene encodes CDR1 SGHNT and CDR2 YENEEA. V gave up 3 bases and J gave up 0 bases; unmatched junction bases: 2. The CDR3 covers 17 residues. CDR3 region: CASSFPSGGANTGELFF. Written as DNA, the CDR3 is TGTGCCAGCAGCTTCCCTAGCGGGGGGGCGAACACCGGGGAGCTGTTTTTT.

The chain couples TRBV10-3 to TRBJ1-1, with D possibly TRBD1 on 6 matching bases. The CDR3 loop spans 12 amino acids. CDR1 and CDR2 from the germline V gene are ENHRY and SYGVKD. V lost 10 bases, J lost 4 bases, and 13 bases lay in between. The CDR3 reads CATQGGATEAFF. The CDR3 DNA follows: TGTGCCACCCAAGGGGGGGCCACTGAAGCTTTCTTT.

The chain couples TRBV28 to TRBJ2-1; D is uncertain. This CDR3 region has 14 residues. Germline-derived CDR1 and CDR2 are MDHEN and SYDVKM. Deletions cut 2 bases from V and 0 bases from J, with 5 bases between. The CDR3 reads CASSLRPSYNEQFF. The CDR3 nucleotides read TGTGCCAGCAGTTTACGTCCCTCCTACAATGAGCAGTTCTTC.

The chain is built from TRBV11-1 and TRBJ2-3; tentatively, D is TRBD1 or TRBD2 (6 bases each). CDR3 size: 14 residues. Deletions cut 5 bases from V and 5 bases from J, with 14 bases between. The germline CDR1 and CDR2 sequences are SGHAT and FQDESV (reference sequence). In nucleotides, the CDR3 is TGTGCCAGCAGCCTAGGGGGGCCGAGAGATACGCAGTATTTT. Its protein product is CASSLGGPRDTQYF. Filled out from reference TRBV11-1 and TRBJ2-3, the complete variable domain reads EAEVAQSPRYKITEKSQAVAFWCDPISGHATLYWYRQILGQGPELLVQFQDESVVDDSQLPKDRFSAERLKGVDSTLKIQPAELGDSAMYLCASSLGGPRDTQYFGPGTRLTVL.

This chain connects TRBV12-3 or TRBV12-4 to TRBJ1-2; TRBD1 is a possible D gene (5 bases). Trimming removed 5 bases at V and 8 bases at J, with 12 bases between. This CDR3 comprises 12 residues. CDR3 sequence (DNA): TGTGCCAGCAGTGCGACAGCCTGGGGCTACACCTTC. This gives the protein CASSATAWGYTF.

V is TRBV2 and J is TRBJ2-1; possibly TRBD2 for D (7 bases). The CDR3 extends over 16 amino acids. The germline V and J ends were trimmed by 11 bases and 1 base, with 21 bases remaining between them. Germline V CDR1 and CDR2: SNHLY, FYNNEI. The CDR3 is CARGWGGQGSYNEQFF. For the CDR3, the DNA is TGTGCCCGCGGGTGGGGGGGGCAGGGTTCCTACAATGAGCAGTTCTTC. The full variable domain, completed using reference TRBV2 and TRBJ2-1, is EPEVTQTPSHQVTQMGQEVILRCVPISNHLYFYWYRQILGQKVEFLVSFYNNEISEKSEIFDDQFSVERPDGSNFTLKIRSTKLEDSAMYFCARGWGGQGSYNEQFFGPGTRLTVL.

This chain uses TRBV3-1 (or the pseudogene TRBV3-2) with TRBJ1-1; tentative D call: TRBD1 (6 bases). The CDR3 is 15 amino acids. The V end was cut by 4 bases, the J end by 7 bases, with 19 bases between. Germline V gives CDR1 LGHDT, CDR2 YNNKEL (reference sequence). The CDR3 nucleotides are TGTGCCAGCAGCCCTACCGGGACAAGAGATCATGAAGCTTTCTTT. Translated: CASSPTGTRDHEAFF.

The chain has TRBV30 and TRBJ1-1, with D possibly matching TRBD1 (6 bases). The CDR3 has 14 amino acids. V was pared by 1 base and J by 1 base, with 10 bases between. The germline V gene has CDR1 GTSNPN and CDR2 SVGIG (reference sequence). The CDR3 DNA sequence: TGTGCCTGGAGTGGTGGACAGAGGAACACTGAAGCTTTCTTT. This codes for CAWSGGQRNTEAFF.

A single count supports this clone. V and J are TRBV5-4 and TRBJ2-5, with a tentative D call TRBD2 (6 bases). The CDR3 spans 14 residues. V lost 4 bases and J 3 bases, leaving 13 bases between the germline ends. Germline loops: CDR1 SGHNT, CDR2 YYREEE (reference sequence). CDR3: CASSPGGVEETQYF. The CDR3 region has the DNA TGTGCCAGCAGCCCCGGGGGTGTCGAAGAGACCCAGTACTTC.

The rearrangement uses TRBV2 and TRBJ1-1; D is undetermined. The V end lost 6 bases, the J end lost 1 base, and 12 bases lay between the germline ends. Germline V gene data show CDR1 as SNHLY and CDR2 as FYNNEI. The length of the CDR3 is 14 residues. The CDR3 here is CASSKSSTNTEAFF. The CDR3 bases are TGTGCCAGCAGCAAATCCAGTACGAACACTGAAGCTTTCTTT.

This clone was counted a few times. The rearrangement joins TRBV2 to TRBJ1-4; perhaps TRBD1 as D (6 bases). CDR3 length: 13 amino acids. The V end lost 4 bases, the J end lost 8 bases, and 11 bases lay between the germline ends. Germline V lookup: CDR1 SNHLY, CDR2 FYNNEI. Here the CDR3 reads CASSVGQSEKLFF. Written as DNA, the CDR3 is TGTGCCAGCAGTGTCGGACAGTCAGAAAAACTGTTTTTT.